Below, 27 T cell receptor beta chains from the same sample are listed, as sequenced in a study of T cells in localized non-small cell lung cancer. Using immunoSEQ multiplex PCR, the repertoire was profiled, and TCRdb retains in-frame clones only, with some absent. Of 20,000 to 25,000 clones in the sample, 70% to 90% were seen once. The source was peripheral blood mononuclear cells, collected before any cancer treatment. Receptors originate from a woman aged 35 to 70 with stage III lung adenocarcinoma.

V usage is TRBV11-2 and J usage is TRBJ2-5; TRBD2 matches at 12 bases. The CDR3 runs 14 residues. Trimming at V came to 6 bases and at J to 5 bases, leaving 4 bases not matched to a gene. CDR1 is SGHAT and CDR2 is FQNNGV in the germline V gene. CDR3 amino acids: CASSSGTSGETQYF. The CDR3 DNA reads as TGTGCCAGCAGTTCAGGGACTAGCGGGGAGACCCAGTACTTC. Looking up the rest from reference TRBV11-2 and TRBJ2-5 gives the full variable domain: EAGVAQSPRYKIIEKRQSVAFWCNPISGHATLYWYQQILGQGPKLLIQFQNNGVVDDSQLPKDRFSAERLKGVDSTLKIQPAKLEDSAVYLCASSSGTSGETQYFGPGTRLLVL.

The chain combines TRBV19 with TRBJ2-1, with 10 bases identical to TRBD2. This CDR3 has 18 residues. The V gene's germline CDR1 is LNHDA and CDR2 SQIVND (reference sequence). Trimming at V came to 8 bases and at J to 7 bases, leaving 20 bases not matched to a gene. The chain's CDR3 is CASGMVRLAGLPGNEQFF. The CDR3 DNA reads TGTGCCAGTGGGATGGTCCGACTAGCGGGTCTCCCGGGGAATGAGCAGTTCTTC.

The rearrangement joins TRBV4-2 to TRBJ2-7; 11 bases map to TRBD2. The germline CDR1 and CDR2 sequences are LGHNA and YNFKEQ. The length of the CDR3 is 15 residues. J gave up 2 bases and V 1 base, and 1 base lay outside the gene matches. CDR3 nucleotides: TGTGCCAGCAGCCAAGGGGGACTAGCGGCCTACGAGCAGTACTTC. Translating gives CASSQGGLAAYEQYF.

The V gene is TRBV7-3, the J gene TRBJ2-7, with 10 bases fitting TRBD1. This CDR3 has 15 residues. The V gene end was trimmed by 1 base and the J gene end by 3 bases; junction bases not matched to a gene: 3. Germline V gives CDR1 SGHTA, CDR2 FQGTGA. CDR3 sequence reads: CASSLSWDRGYEQYF. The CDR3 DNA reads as TGTGCCAGCAGCTTAAGTTGGGACAGGGGCTACGAGCAGTACTTC.

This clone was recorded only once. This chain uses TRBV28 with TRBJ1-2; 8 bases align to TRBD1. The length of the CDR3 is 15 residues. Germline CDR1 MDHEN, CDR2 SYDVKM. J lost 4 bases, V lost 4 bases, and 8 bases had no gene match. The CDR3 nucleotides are TGTGCCAGCAGTTCTGACAGGGGCCAAGGCTATGGCTACACCTTC. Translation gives CASSSDRGQGYGYTF.

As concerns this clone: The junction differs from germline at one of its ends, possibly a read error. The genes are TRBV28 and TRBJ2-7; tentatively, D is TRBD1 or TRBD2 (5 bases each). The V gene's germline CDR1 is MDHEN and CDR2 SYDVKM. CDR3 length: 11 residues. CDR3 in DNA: TGTGCCAGCACGGGGACCAGTAGGCCGAACTTC. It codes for CASTGTSRPNF.

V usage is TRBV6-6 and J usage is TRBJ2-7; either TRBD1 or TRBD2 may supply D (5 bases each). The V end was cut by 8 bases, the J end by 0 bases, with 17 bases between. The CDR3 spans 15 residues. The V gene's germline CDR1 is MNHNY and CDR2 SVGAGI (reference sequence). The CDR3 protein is CASSQGAPSSYEQYF. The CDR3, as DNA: TGTGCCAGCTCCCAGGGAGCACCCAGCTCCTACGAGCAGTACTTC.

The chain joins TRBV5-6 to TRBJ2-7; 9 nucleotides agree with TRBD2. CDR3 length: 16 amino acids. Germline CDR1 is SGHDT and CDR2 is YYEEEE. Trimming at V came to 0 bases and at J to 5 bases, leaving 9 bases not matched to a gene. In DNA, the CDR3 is TGTGCCAGCAGCTTGGGCGTCCCTAGCGGGGCCCACGAGCAGTACTTC. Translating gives CASSLGVPSGAHEQYF. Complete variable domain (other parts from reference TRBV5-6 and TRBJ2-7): DAGVTQSPTHLIKTRGQQVTLRCSPKSGHDTVSWYQQALGQGPQFIFQYYEEEERQRGNFPDRFSGHQFPNYSSELNVNALLLGDSALYLCASSLGVPSGAHEQYFGPGTRLTVT.

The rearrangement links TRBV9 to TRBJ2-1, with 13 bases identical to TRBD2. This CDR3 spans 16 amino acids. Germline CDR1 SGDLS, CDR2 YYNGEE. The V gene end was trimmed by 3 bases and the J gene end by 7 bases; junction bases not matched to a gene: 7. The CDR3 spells CASSDRTSGSLNEQFF. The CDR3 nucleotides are TGTGCCAGCAGCGACAGGACTAGCGGGAGTTTGAATGAGCAGTTCTTC.

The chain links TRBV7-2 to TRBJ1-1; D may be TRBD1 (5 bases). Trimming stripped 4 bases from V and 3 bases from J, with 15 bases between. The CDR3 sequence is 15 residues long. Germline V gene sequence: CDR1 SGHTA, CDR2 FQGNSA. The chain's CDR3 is CASSSRRGVYTEAFF. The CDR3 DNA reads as TGTGCCAGCAGCTCCCGGCGGGGGGTGTACACTGAAGCTTTCTTT.

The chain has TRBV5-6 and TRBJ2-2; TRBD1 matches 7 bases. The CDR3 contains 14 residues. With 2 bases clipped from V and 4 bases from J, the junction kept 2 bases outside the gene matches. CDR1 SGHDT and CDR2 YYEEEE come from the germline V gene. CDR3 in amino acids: CASSLPGGTGELFF. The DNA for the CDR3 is TGTGCCAGCAGCTTACCAGGGGGCACCGGGGAGCTGTTTTTT.

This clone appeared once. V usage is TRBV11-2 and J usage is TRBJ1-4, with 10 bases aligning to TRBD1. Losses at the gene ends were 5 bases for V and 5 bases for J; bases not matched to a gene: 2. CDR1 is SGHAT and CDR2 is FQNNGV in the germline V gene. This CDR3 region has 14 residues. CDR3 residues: CASSTDRGNEKLFF. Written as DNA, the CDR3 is TGTGCCAGCAGCACGGACAGGGGGAATGAAAAACTGTTTTTT.

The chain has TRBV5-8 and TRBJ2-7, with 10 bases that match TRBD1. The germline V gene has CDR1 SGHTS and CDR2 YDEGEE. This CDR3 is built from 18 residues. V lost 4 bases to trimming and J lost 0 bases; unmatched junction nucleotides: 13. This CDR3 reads CASSPGTGDLFISYEQYF. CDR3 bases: TGTGCCAGCAGCCCTGGGACAGGGGACCTATTTATCTCCTACGAGCAGTACTTC.

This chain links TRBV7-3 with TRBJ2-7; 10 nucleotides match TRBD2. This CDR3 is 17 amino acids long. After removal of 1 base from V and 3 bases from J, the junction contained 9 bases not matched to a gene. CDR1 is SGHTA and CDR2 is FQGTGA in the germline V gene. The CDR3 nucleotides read TGTGCCAGCAGCTTAAATCCCCCAGGGACTAGCGACTACGAGCAGTACTTC. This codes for CASSLNPPGTSDYEQYF.

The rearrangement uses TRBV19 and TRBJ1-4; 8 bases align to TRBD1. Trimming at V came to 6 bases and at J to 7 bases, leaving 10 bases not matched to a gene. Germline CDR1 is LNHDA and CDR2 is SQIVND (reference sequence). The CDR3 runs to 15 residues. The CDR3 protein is CASRPTGGSLEKLFF. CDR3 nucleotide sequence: TGTGCCAGTAGACCCACAGGGGGGAGTCTTGAAAAACTGTTTTTT.

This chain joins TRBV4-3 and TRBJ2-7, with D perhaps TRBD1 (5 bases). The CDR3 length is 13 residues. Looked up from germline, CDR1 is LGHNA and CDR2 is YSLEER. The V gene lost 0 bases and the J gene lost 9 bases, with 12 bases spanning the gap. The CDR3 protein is CASSQDQGYVQYF. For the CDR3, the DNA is TGCGCCAGCAGCCAAGATCAGGGATATGTGCAGTACTTC.

DNA for the CDR3: TGTGCCAGCACCTATCTAGGACCCGGTGACGAGCAGTACTTC. It codes for CASTYLGPGDEQYF. V gene TRBV5-6 combines with J gene TRBJ2-7; D unresolved. The CDR3 is 14 amino acids. Trimming left V 6 bases short and J 5 bases short, with 18 bases between. Germline lookup yields CDR1 SGHDT and CDR2 YYEEEE.

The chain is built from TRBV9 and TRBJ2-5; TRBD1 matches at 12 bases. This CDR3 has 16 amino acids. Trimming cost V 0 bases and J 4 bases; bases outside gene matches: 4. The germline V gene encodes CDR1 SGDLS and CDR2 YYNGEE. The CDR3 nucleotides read TGTGCCAGCAGCGTAGCGGGACAGGGGGCCAGAGAGACCCAGTACTTC. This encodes CASSVAGQGARETQYF.

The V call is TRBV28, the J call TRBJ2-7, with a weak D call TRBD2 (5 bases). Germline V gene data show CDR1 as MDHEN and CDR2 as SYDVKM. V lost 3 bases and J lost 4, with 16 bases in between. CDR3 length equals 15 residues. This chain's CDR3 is CASSFGGGLQYEQYF. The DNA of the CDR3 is TGTGCCAGCAGTTTCGGCGGAGGACTCCAATACGAGCAGTACTTC.

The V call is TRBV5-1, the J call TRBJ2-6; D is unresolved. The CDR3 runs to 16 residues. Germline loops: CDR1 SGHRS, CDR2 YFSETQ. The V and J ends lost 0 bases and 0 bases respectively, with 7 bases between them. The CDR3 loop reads CASSLGHISGANVLTF. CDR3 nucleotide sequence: TGCGCCAGCAGCTTGGGGCACATCTCTGGGGCCAACGTCCTGACTTTC.

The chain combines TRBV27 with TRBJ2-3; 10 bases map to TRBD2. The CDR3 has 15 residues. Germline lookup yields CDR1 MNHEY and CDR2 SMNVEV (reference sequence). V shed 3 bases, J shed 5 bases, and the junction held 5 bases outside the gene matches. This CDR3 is CASSFKRGGGDTQYF. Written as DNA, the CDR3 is TGTGCCAGCAGTTTCAAGCGGGGGGGCGGAGATACGCAGTATTTT.

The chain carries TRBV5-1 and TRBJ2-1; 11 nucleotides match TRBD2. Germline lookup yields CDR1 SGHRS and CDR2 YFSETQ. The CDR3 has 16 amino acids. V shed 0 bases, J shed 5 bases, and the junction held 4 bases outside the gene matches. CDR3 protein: CASSLVGTSGNNEQFF. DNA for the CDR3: TGCGCCAGCAGCTTGGTCGGGACTAGCGGAAACAATGAGCAGTTCTTC.

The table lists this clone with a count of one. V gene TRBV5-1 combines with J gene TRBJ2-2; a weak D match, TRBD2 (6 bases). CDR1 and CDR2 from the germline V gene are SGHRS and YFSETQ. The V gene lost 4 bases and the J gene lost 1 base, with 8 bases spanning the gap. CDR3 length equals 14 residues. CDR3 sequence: CASSLSGNTGELFF. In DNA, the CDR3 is TGCGCCAGCAGCCTTAGCGGGAACACCGGGGAGCTGTTTTTT.

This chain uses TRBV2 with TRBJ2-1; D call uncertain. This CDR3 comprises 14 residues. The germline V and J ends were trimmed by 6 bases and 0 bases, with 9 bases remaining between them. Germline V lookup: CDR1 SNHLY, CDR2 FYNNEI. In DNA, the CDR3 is TGTGCCAGCAGCCCGGGTCGCTCCTACAATGAGCAGTTCTTC. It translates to CASSPGRSYNEQFF.

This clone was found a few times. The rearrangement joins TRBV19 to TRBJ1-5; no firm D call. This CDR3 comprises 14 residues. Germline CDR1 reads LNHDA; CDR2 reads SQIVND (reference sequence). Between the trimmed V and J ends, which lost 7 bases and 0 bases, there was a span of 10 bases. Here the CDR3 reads CASMVGFSNQPQHF. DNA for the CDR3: TGTGCCAGTATGGTGGGGTTTAGCAATCAGCCCCAGCATTTT. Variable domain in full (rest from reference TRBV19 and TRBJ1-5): DGGITQSPKYLFRKEGQNVTLSCEQNLNHDAMYWYRQDPGQGLRLIYYSQIVNDFQKGDIAEGYSVSREKKESFPLTVTSAQKNPTAFYLCASMVGFSNQPQHFGDGTRLSIL.

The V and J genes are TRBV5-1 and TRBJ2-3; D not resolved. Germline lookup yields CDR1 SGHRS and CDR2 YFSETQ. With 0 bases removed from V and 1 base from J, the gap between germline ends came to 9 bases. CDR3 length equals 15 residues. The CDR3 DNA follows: TGCGCCAGCAGCTTGGGCTGGCAGGGCACAGATACGCAGTATTTT. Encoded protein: CASSLGWQGTDTQYF. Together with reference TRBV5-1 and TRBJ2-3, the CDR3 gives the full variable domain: KAGVTQTPRYLIKTRGQQVTLSCSPISGHRSVSWYQQTPGQGLQFLFEYFSETQRNKGNFPGRFSGRQFSNSRSEMNVSTLELGDSALYLCASSLGWQGTDTQYFGPGTRLTVL.

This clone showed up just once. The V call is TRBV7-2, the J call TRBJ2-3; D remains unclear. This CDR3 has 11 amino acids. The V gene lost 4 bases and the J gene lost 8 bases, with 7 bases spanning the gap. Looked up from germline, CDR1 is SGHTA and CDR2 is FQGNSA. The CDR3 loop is CASSYRSTQYF. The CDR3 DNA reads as TGTGCCAGCAGCTACCGAAGTACGCAGTATTTT. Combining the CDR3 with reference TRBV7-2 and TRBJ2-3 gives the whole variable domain GAGVSQSPSNKVTEKGKDVELRCDPISGHTALYWYRQSLGQGLEFLIYFQGNSAPDKSGLPSDRFSAERTGGSVSTLTIQRTQQEDSAVYLCASSYRSTQYFGPGTRLTVL.